This TCR beta chain was recovered during a study of blood T cell repertoires in COVID-19. Study in general: Collection of acute and convalescent COVID-19 samples took place in the United States, Italy and Spain. The analysed material was cDNA or gDNA that came from T cells, B-cell-depleted T cells, or PBMCs.

Profiling relied on immunoSEQ multiplex PCR, and the TCRdb table lists in-frame clones only, not all of them. The table has 250,000 or so clones, about nine tenths seen once. The CDR3 has 14 amino acids. CDR1 is LGHNT, CDR2 FRNRAP, per germline. V was cut by 2 bases and J by 2 bases, with 7 bases left in between. The Seattle patients joined while their infection was active and were tracked longitudinally afterward. The rearrangement joins TRBV12-5 to TRBJ1-3; no definite D call. Sequencing used peripheral blood. The TCR was taken from a man aged 25-45 years with COVID-19, enrolled during active disease. The CDR3 DNA follows: TGTGCTAGTGGTTTGTCTGAGGCTGGAAACACCATATATTTT. It yields the protein CASGLSEAGNTIYF.